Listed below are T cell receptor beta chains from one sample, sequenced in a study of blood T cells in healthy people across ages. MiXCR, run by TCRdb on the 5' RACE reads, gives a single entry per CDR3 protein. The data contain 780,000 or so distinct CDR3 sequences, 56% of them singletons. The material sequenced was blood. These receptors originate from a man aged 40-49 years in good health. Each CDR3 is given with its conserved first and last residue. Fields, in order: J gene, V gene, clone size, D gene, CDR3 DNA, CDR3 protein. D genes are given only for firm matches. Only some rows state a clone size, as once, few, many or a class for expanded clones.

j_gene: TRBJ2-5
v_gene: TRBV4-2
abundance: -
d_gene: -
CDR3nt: TGTGCCAGTTCCTCCCCGGGGACAGCGGGGCACCAAGAGACCCAGTACTTC
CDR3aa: CASSSPGTAGHQETQYF

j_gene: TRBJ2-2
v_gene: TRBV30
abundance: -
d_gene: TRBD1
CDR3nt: TGTGCCTGGAGTTCGGGACAGGGAAACACCGGGGAGCTGTTTTTT
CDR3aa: CAWSSGQGNTGELFF

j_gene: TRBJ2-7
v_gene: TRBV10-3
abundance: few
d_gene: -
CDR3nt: TGTGCCATCAGTGATCAGCGTGGTGGACAGACCTACGAGCAGTACTTC
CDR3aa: CAISDQRGGQTYEQYF

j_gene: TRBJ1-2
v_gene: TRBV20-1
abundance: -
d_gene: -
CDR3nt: TGCAGTGCCGGGCCCCGGGACGTTCCCTATGGCTACACCTTC
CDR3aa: CSAGPRDVPYGYTF

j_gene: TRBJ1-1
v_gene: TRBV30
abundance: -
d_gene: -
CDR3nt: TGTGCCTGGAGTGTAAATCAGAACACTGAAGCTTTCTTT
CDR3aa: CAWSVNQNTEAFF

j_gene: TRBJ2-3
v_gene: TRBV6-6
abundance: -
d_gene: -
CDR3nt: TGTGCCAGCAGCCCCGCGGGGGATACGCAGTATTTT
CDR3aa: CASSPAGDTQYF

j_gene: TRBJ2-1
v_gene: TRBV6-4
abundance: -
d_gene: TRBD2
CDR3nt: TGTGCCAGCAGCGCCCAAGGACTAGTGGGTGAGCAGTTCTTC
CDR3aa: CASSAQGLVGEQFF

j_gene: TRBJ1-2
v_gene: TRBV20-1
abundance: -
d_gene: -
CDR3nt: TGCAGTGCTCCGGGGGCAGGGCGAGGAAACTATGGCTACACCTTC
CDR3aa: CSAPGAGRGNYGYTF

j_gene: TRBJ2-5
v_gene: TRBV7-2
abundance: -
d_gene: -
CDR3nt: TGTGCCAGCAGCTTGAGCCAGACTCAAGAGACCCAGTACTTC
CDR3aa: CASSLSQTQETQYF

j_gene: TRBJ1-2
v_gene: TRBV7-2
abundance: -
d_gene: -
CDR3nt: TGTGCCAGCAGCTTAACCCTTGCGGGAAGTGGCTATGGCTACACCTTC
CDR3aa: CASSLTLAGSGYGYTF

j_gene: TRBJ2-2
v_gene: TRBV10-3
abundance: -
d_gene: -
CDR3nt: TGTGCCTCTATTCCCGGGACAAGGAACACCGGGGAGCTGTTTTTT
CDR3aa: CASIPGTRNTGELFF

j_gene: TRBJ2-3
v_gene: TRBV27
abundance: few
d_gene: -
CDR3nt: TGTGCCAGCAGTTCCTGGACAGACGGAGATACGCAGTATTTT
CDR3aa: CASSSWTDGDTQYF

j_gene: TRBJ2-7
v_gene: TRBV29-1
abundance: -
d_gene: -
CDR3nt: TGCAGCGTCCTCGAACCGGAAGCTCCCTACGAGCAGTACTTC
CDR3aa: CSVLEPEAPYEQYF

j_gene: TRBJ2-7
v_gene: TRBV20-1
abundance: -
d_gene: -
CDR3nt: TGCAGTGCCCGAGGGGGGGACGACTCCTACGAGCAGTACTTC
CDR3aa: CSARGGDDSYEQYF

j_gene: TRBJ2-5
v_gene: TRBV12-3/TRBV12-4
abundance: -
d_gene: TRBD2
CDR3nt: TGTGCCGGCAGTTTAGAATATGGTAGCGGGGGGGCGGAGACCCAGTACTTC
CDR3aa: CAGSLEYGSGGAETQYF

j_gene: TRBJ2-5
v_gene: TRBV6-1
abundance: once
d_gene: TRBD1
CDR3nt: TGTGCCAGCAGTCCACGGACAGGGGGGGTGACCCAGTACTTC
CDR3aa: CASSPRTGGVTQYF

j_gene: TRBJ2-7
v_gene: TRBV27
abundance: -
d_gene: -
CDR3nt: TGTGCCAGCAGAGACGACGTAGGCTCCTACGAGCAGTACTTC
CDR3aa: CASRDDVGSYEQYF

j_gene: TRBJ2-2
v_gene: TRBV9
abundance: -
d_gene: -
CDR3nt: TGTGCCAGCAGCGTAGAGGGAGTCACCGGGGAGCTGTTTTTT
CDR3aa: CASSVEGVTGELFF

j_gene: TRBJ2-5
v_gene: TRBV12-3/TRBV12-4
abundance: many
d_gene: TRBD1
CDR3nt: TGTGCCAGCAGAAGGGGACAGGGGCAAGAGACCCAGTACTTC
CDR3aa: CASRRGQGQETQYF

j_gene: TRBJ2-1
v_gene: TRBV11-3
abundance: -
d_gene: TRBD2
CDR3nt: TGTGCCAGCAGCTCGGCGGGAGGGCCCTATACGGGTGAGCAGTTCTTC
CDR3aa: CASSSAGGPYTGEQFF

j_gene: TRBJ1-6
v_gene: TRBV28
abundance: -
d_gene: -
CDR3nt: TGTGCCAGCAGTTTTGGGACGCGTGGCGGTAATTCACCCCTCCACTTT
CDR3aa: CASSFGTRGGNSPLHF

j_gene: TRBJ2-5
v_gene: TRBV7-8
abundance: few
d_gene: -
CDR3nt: TGTGCCAGCAGCTTAGTTGTTTTCCCCGGAGGTATCGAGACCCAGTACTTC
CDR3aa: CASSLVVFPGGIETQYF

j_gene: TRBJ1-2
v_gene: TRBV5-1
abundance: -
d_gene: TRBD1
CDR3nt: TGCGCCAGCAGCTTGGGCGACAGGGGCTATGGCTACACCTTC
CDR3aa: CASSLGDRGYGYTF

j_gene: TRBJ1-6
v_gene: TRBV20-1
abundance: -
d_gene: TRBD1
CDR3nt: TGCAGTGCTAGAGCCATACAGGGGGCGTCTTCACCCCTCCACTTT
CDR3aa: CSARAIQGASSPLHF

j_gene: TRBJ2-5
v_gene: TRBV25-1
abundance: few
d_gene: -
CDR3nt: TGTGCCAGCAGTGGAAACAGGGCCGGGGAAGAGACCCAGTACTTC
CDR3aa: CASSGNRAGEETQYF

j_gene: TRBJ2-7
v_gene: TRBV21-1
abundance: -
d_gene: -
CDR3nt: TGTGCCAGCAGCAAGGGAGCGGCGAGCCACGAGCAGTACTTC
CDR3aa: CASSKGAASHEQYF

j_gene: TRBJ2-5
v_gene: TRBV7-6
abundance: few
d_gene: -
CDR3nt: TGTGCCAGCAGCTTAGAGCAGGTTGAGGAGACCCAGTACTTC
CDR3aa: CASSLEQVEETQYF

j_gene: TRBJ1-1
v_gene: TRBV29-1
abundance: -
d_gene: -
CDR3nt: TGCAGCGTCGTGGGGTACAACCTTTACACTGAAGCTTTCTTT
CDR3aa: CSVVGYNLYTEAFF

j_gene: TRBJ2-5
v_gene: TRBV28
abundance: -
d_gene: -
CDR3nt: TGTGCCAGCTATAAGCAAGAGACCCAGTACTTC
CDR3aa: CASYKQETQYF

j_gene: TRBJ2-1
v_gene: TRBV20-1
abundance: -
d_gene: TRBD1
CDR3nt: TGCAGTGCTAGAAACCTAGGACAGGCCCTATACAGGGAGCAGTTCTTC
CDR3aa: CSARNLGQALYREQFF

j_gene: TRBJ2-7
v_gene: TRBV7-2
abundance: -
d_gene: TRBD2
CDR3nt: TGTGCCAGCAGCTTAATAGCGGGAGGGCGGAACGAGCAGTACTTC
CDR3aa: CASSLIAGGRNEQYF

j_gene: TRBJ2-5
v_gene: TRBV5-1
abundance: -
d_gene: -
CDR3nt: TGCGCCAGCAGCCAGGCTCGGGCAGCCCAAGAGACCCAGTACTTC
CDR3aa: CASSQARAAQETQYF

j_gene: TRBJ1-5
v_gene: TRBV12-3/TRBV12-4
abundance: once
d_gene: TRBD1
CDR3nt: TGTGCCAGCAGTTCCTTGATCAGGGGGCGTATCGTTCAGCCCCAGCATTTT
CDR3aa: CASSSLIRGRIVQPQHF

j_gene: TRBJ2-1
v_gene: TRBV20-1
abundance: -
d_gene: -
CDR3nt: TGCAGTGCTAGGGATGTCAGGGGAAGCTCCTACAATAAGCAGTTCTTC
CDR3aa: CSARDVRGSSYNKQFF

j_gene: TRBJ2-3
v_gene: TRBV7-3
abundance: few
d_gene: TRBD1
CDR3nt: TGTGCCAGCAGCGTAACCGGGACAGCTGCAGATACGCAGTATTTT
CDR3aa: CASSVTGTAADTQYF

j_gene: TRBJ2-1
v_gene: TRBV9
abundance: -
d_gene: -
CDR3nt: TGTGCCAGCAGCGTAGGAGGAGAATACAATGAGCAGTTCTTC
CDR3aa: CASSVGGEYNEQFF

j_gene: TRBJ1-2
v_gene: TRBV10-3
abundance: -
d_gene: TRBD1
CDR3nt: TGTGCCATCAGTGAGTCAGAGGGACAGGTCCCTGGCTACACCTTC
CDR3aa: CAISESEGQVPGYTF

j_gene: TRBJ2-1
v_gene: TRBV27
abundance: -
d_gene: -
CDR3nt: TGTGCCAGCAGCCGGACAGTTAATGAGCAGTTCTTC
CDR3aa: CASSRTVNEQFF

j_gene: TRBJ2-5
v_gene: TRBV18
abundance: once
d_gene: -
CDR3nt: TGTGCCAGCTCACCGAGGGTATCTCAAGAGACCCAGTACTTC
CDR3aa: CASSPRVSQETQYF

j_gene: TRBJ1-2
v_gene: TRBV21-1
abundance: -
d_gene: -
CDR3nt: TGTGCCAGCAGCAAACCCCAAGGTGGGGACAGGGCGTTACGCTATGGCTACACCTTC
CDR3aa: CASSKPQGGDRALRYGYTF

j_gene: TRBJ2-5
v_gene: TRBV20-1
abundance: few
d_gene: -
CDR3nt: TGCAGTGCTAATCGGCAAGAGACCCAGTACTTC
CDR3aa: CSANRQETQYF

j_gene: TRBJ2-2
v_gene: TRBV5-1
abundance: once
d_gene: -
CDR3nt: TGCGCCAGCAGCCGGGGACTTCCCAACACCGGGGAGCTGTTTTTT
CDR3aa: CASSRGLPNTGELFF

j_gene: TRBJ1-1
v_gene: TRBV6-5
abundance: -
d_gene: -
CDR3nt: TGTGCCAGCAGTTACTCGGATCCCGGGTACACTGAAGCTTTCTTT
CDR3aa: CASSYSDPGYTEAFF

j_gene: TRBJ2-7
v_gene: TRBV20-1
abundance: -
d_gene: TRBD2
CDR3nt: TGCAGTGCTAGAGATCTAGCGGGAGATCCCTACGAGCAGTACTTC
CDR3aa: CSARDLAGDPYEQYF

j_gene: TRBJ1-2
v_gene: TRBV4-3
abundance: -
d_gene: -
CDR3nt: TGCGCCAGCAGCCAAGTGTGGCCCAACTATGGCTACACCTTC
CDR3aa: CASSQVWPNYGYTF

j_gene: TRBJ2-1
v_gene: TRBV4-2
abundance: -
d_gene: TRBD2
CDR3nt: TGTGCCAGCAGCCAAGATTTAGGGACTAGCGGGGGTCTCTCCAAGAGAAATGAGCAGTTCTTC
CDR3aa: CASSQDLGTSGGLSKRNEQFF

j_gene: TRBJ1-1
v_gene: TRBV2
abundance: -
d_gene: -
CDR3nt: TGTGCCAGCAGACCGGGACAATGGAACACTGAAGCTTTCTTT
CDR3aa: CASRPGQWNTEAFF

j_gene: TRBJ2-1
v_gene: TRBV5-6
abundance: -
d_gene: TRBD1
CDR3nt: TGTGCCAGCAGCTCAGCAGGGGGCCGCCGAGGGTTCTTC
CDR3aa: CASSSAGGRRGFF

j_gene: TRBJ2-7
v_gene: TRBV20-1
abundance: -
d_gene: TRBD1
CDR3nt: TGCAGTGCTGAAGACAGGGAGAGCTCCTACGAGCAGTACTTC
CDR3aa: CSAEDRESSYEQYF

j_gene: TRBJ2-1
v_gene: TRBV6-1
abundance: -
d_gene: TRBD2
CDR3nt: TGTGCCAGCAGCGGAGGGGGGACTAGCGGGAGGTACAATGAGCAGTTCTTC
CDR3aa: CASSGGGTSGRYNEQFF

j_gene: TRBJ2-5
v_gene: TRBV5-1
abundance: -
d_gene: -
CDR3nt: TGCGCCAGCAGCTTGGACAGTGGGGTAGGGACCCAGTACTTC
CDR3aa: CASSLDSGVGTQYF

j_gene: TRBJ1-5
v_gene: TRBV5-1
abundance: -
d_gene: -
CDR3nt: TGCGCCAGCAGCTGGGGACCGCCAGCCAATCAGCCCCAGCATTTT
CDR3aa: CASSWGPPANQPQHF

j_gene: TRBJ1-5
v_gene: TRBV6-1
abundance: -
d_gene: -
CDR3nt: TGTGCCAGCAGTCTGCTTGTGGGGGATGGCAATCAGCCCCAGCATTTT
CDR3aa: CASSLLVGDGNQPQHF